This TCR beta chain was sequenced in a study of regulatory T cells in long-lasting Graves disease. The CDR3 runs 12 residues. Between the trimmed V and J ends, which lost 6 bases and 2 bases, there was a span of 6 bases. Per germline, CDR1 SNHLY and CDR2 FYNNEI. Time point in this sample: newly diagnosed GD, antithyroid drugs for less than 3 months. Researchers made the TCR library from RNA that was extracted from PBMCs. In building TCR beta libraries, iRepertoire HTBI primers were used together with Arm-PCR of CDR3 regions. Each CDR3 protein is one row after TCRdb ran MiXCR on the multiplex PCR reads. The data contain a few hundred thousand distinct CDR3 sequences, about 11% of them singletons. The table lists this clonotype with many counts. These data also featured in a second study, about T cells in Graves' hyperthyroidism and ophthalmopathy.

The sample was peripheral blood mononuclear cells (PBMCs), taken at new diagnosis, from a patient treated with antithyroid drugs. The origin of this receptor is a woman aged 18-30 years with Graves disease. The V call is TRBV2, the J call TRBJ2-3; D uncertain. DNA for the CDR3: TGTGCCAGCAGGCAGGCCACAGATACGCAGTATTTT. This encodes CASRQATDTQYF.